Following are 18 T cell receptor beta chains from one sample sequenced in a study of blood T cell repertoires in COVID-19. The protocol was immunoSEQ multiplex PCR, while the TCRdb copy is restricted to in-frame clones and leaves out a portion. This sample has 150,000 or so clones, with roughly 80% found just once. Input material: peripheral blood. These receptors originate from a woman aged 55-70 years with COVID-19, enrolled during active disease.

This sequence joins TRBV13 and TRBJ2-7, with a possible D match to TRBD2 (6 bases). Per the germline V gene, CDR1 is PRHDT and CDR2 is FYEKMQ (reference sequence). The V and J ends lost 2 bases and 5 bases respectively, with 13 bases between them. This CDR3 has 14 residues. CDR3 sequence reads: CASSLFGRTNEQYF. The CDR3 region has the DNA TGTGCCAGCAGCTTATTCGGGAGAACGAACGAGCAGTACTTC. Variable domain in full (rest from reference TRBV13 and TRBJ2-7): AAGVIQSPRHLIKEKRETATLKCYPIPRHDTVYWYQQGPGQDPQFLISFYEKMQSDKGSIPDRFSAQQFSDYHSELNMSSLELGDSALYFCASSLFGRTNEQYFGPGTRLTVT.

CDR3 nucleotides: TGTGCCAGCTCACCACCGGACAGTATGAACACTGAAGCTTTCTTT. Protein sequence: CASSPPDSMNTEAFF. The V gene is TRBV18, the J gene TRBJ1-1; perhaps TRBD1 as D (6 bases). Germline assignment: CDR1 KGHSH and CDR2 LQKENI. V gave up 0 bases and J gave up 0 bases, with 8 bases separating them. The CDR3 is 15 amino acids.

The chain couples TRBV7-2 to TRBJ2-3; weak D call: TRBD2 (6 bases). Germline CDR1 is SGHTA and CDR2 is FQGNSA. Between the trimmed V and J ends, which lost 5 bases and 0 bases, there was a span of 15 bases. The CDR3 sequence is 16 residues long. The DNA for the CDR3 is TGTGCCAGCAGCCACTCGGGACTGGTTAGCACAGATACGCAGTATTTT. It specifies CASSHSGLVSTDTQYF. Full variable domain (outside the CDR3, taken from reference TRBV7-2 and TRBJ2-3): GAGVSQSPSNKVTEKGKDVELRCDPISGHTALYWYRQSLGQGLEFLIYFQGNSAPDKSGLPSDRFSAERTGGSVSTLTIQRTQQEDSAVYLCASSHSGLVSTDTQYFGPGTRLTVL.

This chain connects TRBV21-1 to TRBJ1-3; TRBD1 is taken as the D call from the table, unchecked against the DNA. TRBV21-1 is flagged as a pseudogene. The CDR3 has 14 amino acids. The CDR3 region is CASSKQGSGNTIYF. The CDR3 DNA reads TGTGCCAGCAGCAAACAGGGCTCTGGAAACACCATATATTTT.

This clone showed up just once. The chain combines TRBV3-1 (or the pseudogene TRBV3-2) with TRBJ2-5, with TRBD2 identical over 7 bases. Per germline, CDR1 LGHDT and CDR2 YNNKEL (reference sequence). Unmatched junction bases numbered 2, after V lost 0 bases and J lost 4 bases. This CDR3 has 14 residues. The CDR3 DNA reads TGTGCCAGCAGCCAAGATGGCGGGGGAGAGACCCAGTACTTC. It encodes CASSQDGGGETQYF.

This rearrangement joins TRBV18 to TRBJ1-6, with 7 nucleotides matching TRBD1. The CDR3 loop spans 14 amino acids. Germline trimming cut 2 bases from V and 10 bases from J; bases unmatched to any gene: 5. Germline V gene data show CDR1 as KGHSH and CDR2 as LQKENI. The CDR3 loop is CASSPSAQGSPLHF. CDR3 DNA sequence: TGTGCCAGCTCACCATCCGCACAGGGGTCACCCCTCCACTTT.

V gene TRBV5-4 combines with J gene TRBJ2-3; 7 nucleotides line up with TRBD2. This CDR3 contains 18 residues. Germline V lookup: CDR1 SGHNT, CDR2 YYREEE (reference sequence). The J segment lost 2 bases and the V segment lost 5 bases, leaving 17 bases of the junction unmatched. The CDR3 region has the DNA TGTGCCAGCAGTCGCATTGGGGAGTCAGCGGGATTCACAGATACGCAGTATTTT. As protein: CASSRIGESAGFTDTQYF.

The rearrangement uses TRBV2 and TRBJ2-7; D unresolved. The CDR3 has 12 residues. The V gene's germline CDR1 is SNHLY and CDR2 FYNNEI. Trimming cost V 5 bases and J 6 bases, with 11 bases left between them. CDR3 DNA: TGTGCCAGCAGTCGAGACGCGGCCGAGCAGTACGTC. This codes for CASSRDAAEQYV.

V usage is TRBV18 and J usage is TRBJ1-3; D may be TRBD1 (6 bases). V was trimmed by 3 bases and J by 0 bases, leaving 9 bases between them. Germline V CDR1 and CDR2: KGHSH, LQKENI. The CDR3 contains 15 residues. The CDR3: CASSPGTHSGNTIYF. The CDR3 nucleotides are TGTGCCAGCTCACCCGGGACACACTCTGGAAACACCATATATTTT.

The V gene is TRBV6-5, the J gene TRBJ1-1, with TRBD1 as a possible D gene (6 bases). Germline loops: CDR1 MNHEY, CDR2 SVGAGI. The ends were cut back, 5 bases at V and 0 bases at J, with 7 bases in the middle. The CDR3 sequence is 13 residues long. As DNA, the CDR3 is TGTGCCAGCAGTCAGGGGCTGAACACTGAAGCTTTCTTT. Translation gives CASSQGLNTEAFF.

This clone has a count of ten or more. The rearrangement links TRBV20-1 to TRBJ2-3, with D possibly TRBD2 on 6 matching bases. The CDR3 is 15 amino acids. V dropped 3 bases and J dropped 1 base, with 14 bases sitting between them. In germline, CDR1 is DFQATT, CDR2 SNEGSKA (reference sequence). The CDR3 DNA follows: TGCAGTGCTAGTCGGGGGACTGTTGGCACAGATACGCAGTATTTT. This sequence encodes CSASRGTVGTDTQYF.

This clone was counted many times. This chain connects TRBV6-1 to TRBJ1-5; weak D call: TRBD1 (6 bases). This CDR3 region has 15 residues. V lost 1 base to trimming and J lost 2 bases, with 9 bases between them. The germline V gene encodes CDR1 MNHNS and CDR2 SASEGT. The CDR3 region is CASSEVGAGNQPQHF. For the CDR3, the DNA is TGTGCCAGCAGTGAAGTGGGGGCTGGCAATCAGCCCCAGCATTTT.

V and J are TRBV5-1 and TRBJ2-2; 13 positions agree with TRBD2. The length of the CDR3 is 24 residues. From germline, CDR1 is SGHRS and CDR2 YFSETQ. Trimming took 2 bases from V and 5 from J; bases not matched to a gene: 27. The CDR3 reads CASSFESRFGLAGVLESGTGELFF. The CDR3, as DNA: TGCGCCAGCAGCTTTGAGAGCCGGTTTGGACTAGCGGGAGTCTTGGAATCGGGGACCGGGGAGCTGTTTTTT.

The genes are TRBV6-6 and TRBJ2-3; 10 bases are shared with TRBD2. The CDR3 contains 14 residues. Looked up from germline, CDR1 is MNHNY and CDR2 is SVGAGI (reference sequence). Trimming at V came to 7 bases and at J to 3 bases, leaving 4 bases not matched to a gene. DNA for the CDR3: TGTGCCAGCACCCTGGGACTAGCGACAGATACGCAGTATTTT. Its protein is CASTLGLATDTQYF.

This clone turned up a few times. This chain connects TRBV2 to TRBJ1-5; TRBD1 aligns across 8 bases. Germline CDR1 SNHLY, CDR2 FYNNEI. V shed 1 base, J shed 1 base, and the junction held 9 bases outside the gene matches. The CDR3 covers 18 residues. The CDR3 DNA is TGTGCCAGCAGTGAAGTAGGACAGGGATCTTTCAGCAATCAGCCCCAGCATTTT. It codes for CASSEVGQGSFSNQPQHF.

This chain connects TRBV12-5 to TRBJ1-1, with TRBD1 matching over 8 bases. The length of the CDR3 is 15 residues. The ends lost 6 bases at V and 0 bases at J; junction bases unmatched: 6. CDR1 is LGHNT and CDR2 is FRNRAP in the germline V gene. The DNA for the CDR3 is TGTGCTAGTGGGACGAGGACAGGGATGAACACTGAAGCTTTCTTT. Protein: CASGTRTGMNTEAFF.

This clone appeared a single time. V usage is TRBV19 and J usage is TRBJ2-6, with 8 bases matching TRBD1. Trimming cost V 5 bases and J 4 bases; bases outside gene matches: 7. The germline gives CDR1 LNHDA, CDR2 SQIVND (reference sequence). The CDR3 runs to 16 residues. CDR3 amino acids: CASSGRTGTGANVLTF. The CDR3 DNA follows: TGTGCCAGTAGTGGCAGGACAGGGACAGGGGCCAACGTCCTGACTTTC.

In this sample, this clone turned up a few times. The chain recombines TRBV12-3 or TRBV12-4 with TRBJ1-1; no clear D. The CDR3 contains 13 residues. Trimming took 3 bases from V and 4 from J, leaving 9 bases between them. The DNA of the CDR3 is TGTGCCAGCAGTTTCGCGGTGGGCACTGAAGCTTTCTTT. This gives the protein CASSFAVGTEAFF.